The sequence of this T cell receptor (beta chain) was determined in a study of cytomegalovirus exposure and HLA in healthy donors. All the people who gave samples were healthy bone marrow donors. The CDR3 runs 13 residues. Germline V gives CDR1 PRHDT, CDR2 FYEKMQ (reference sequence). Trimming cost V 5 bases and J 3 bases; bases outside gene matches: 2. A multiplex PCR was run with 60 Vbeta primers and 13 Jbeta primers. Some clones are missing from TCRdb's copy, which holds only in-frame ones; the method was immunoSEQ multiplex PCR. Among roughly 150,000 clones listed, roughly 80% were seen once. The receptor's source is a man aged 35-49 years in good health and CMV-seropositive. Sequences were obtained from PBMCs. This chain connects TRBV13 to TRBJ2-7; 9 bases match TRBD2. The CDR3 loop reads CASSQTSGYEQYF. CDR3 nucleotides: TGTGCCAGCAGCCAGACTAGCGGCTACGAGCAGTACTTC.